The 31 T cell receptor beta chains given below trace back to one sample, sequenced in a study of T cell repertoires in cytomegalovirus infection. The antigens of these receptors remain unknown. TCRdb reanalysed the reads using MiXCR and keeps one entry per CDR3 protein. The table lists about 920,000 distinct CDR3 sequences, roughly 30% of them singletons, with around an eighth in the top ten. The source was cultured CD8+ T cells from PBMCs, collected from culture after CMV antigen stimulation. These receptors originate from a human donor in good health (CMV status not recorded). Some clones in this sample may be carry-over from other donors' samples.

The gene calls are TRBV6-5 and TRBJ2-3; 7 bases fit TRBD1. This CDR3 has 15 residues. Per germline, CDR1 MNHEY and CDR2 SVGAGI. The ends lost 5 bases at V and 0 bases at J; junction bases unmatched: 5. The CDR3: CASSRQGYSTDTQYF. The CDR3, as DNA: TGTGCCAGCAGTCGACAGGGCTATAGCACAGATACGCAGTATTTT.

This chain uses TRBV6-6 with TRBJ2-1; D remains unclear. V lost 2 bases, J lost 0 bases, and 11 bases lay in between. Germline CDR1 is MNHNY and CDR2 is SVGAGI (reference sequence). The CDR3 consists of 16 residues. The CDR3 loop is CASSYSLQSSYNEQFF. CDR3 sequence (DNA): TGTGCCAGCAGTTACAGTTTGCAGAGCTCCTACAATGAGCAGTTCTTC.

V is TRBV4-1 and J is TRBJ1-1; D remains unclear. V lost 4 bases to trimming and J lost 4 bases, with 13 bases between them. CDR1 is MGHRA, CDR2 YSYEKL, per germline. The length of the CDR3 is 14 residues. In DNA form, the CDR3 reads TGCGCCAGCAGCCGAAGCAGGTCAGGCACTGAAGCTTTCTTT. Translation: CASSRSRSGTEAFF.

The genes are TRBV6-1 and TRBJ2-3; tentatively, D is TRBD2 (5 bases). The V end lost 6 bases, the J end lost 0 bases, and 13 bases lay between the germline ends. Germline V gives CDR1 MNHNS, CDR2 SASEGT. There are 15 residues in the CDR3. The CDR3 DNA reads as TGTGCCAGCAGCGGGATCATCAGTAGCACAGATACGCAGTATTTT. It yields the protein CASSGIISSTDTQYF.

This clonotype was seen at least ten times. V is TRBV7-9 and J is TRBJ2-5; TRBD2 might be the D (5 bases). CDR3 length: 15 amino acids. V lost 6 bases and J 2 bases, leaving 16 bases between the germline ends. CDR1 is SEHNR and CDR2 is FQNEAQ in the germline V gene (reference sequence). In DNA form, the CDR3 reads TGTGCCAGCAGTCATTTAAGAGGGTCGCAAGAGACCCAGTACTTC. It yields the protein CASSHLRGSQETQYF. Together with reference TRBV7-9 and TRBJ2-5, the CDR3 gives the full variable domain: DTGVSQNPRHKITKRGQNVTFRCDPISEHNRLYWYRQTLGQGPEFLTYFQNEAQLEKSRLLSDRFSAERPKGSFSTLEIQRTEQGDSAMYLCASSHLRGSQETQYFGPGTRLLVL.

CDR3 protein: CASSQDKGAPNPYEQYF. In DNA, the CDR3 is TGCGCCAGCAGCCAAGATAAGGGGGCCCCGAATCCCTACGAGCAGTACTTC. This chain connects TRBV4-1 to TRBJ2-7; the match to TRBD1 covers 7 bases. Trimming at V came to 0 bases and at J to 2 bases, leaving 10 bases not matched to a gene. This CDR3 is 17 amino acids long. Germline V lookup: CDR1 MGHRA, CDR2 YSYEKL.

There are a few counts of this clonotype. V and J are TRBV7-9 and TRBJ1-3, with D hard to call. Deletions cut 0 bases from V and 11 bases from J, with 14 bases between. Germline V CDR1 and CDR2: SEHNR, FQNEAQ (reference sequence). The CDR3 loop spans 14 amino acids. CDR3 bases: TGTGCCAGCAGCTTAGCGCTCGCGGGTCAGGCCATATATTTT. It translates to CASSLALAGQAIYF.

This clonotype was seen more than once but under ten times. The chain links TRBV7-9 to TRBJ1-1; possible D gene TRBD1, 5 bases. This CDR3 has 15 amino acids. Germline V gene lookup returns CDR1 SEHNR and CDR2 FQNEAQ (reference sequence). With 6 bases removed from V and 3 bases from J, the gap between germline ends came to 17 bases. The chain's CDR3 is CASSFPEGGDTEAFF. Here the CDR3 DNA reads TGTGCCAGCAGTTTCCCCGAGGGAGGGGACACTGAAGCTTTCTTT.

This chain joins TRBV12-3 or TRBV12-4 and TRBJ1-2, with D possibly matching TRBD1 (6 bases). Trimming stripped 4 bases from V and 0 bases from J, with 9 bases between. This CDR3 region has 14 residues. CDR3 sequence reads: CASSWGAANYGYTF. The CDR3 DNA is TGTGCCAGCAGTTGGGGGGCAGCTAACTATGGCTACACCTTC.

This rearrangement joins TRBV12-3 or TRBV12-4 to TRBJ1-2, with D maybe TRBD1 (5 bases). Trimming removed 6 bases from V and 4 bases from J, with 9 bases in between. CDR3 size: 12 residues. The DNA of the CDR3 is TGTGCCAGCAGGGAGGGGCCCTATGGCTACACCTTC. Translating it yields CASREGPYGYTF.

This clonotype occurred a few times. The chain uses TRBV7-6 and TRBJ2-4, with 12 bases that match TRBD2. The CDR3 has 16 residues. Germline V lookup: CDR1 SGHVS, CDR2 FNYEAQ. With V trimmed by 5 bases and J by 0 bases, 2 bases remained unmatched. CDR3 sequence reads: CASSQGLAGAKNIQYF. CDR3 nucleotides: TGTGCCAGCAGCCAGGGACTAGCGGGAGCCAAAAACATTCAGTACTTC.

The chain's CDR3 is CASSYSSSGDTQYF. The CDR3 bases are TGTGCCAGCAGTTACTCGAGTTCTGGGGATACGCAGTATTTT. The V call is TRBV6-6, the J call TRBJ2-3; D gene uncertain. Germline CDR1 is MNHNY and CDR2 is SVGAGI (reference sequence). Trimming cost V 0 bases and J 6 bases, with 10 bases left between them. This CDR3 spans 14 amino acids.

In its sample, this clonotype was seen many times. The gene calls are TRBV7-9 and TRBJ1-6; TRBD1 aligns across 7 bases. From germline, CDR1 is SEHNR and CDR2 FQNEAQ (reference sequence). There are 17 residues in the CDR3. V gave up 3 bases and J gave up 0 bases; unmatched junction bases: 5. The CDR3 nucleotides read TGTGCCAGCAGCTTGGCTCCAGGGGGCTCCTATAATTCACCCCTCCACTTT. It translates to CASSLAPGGSYNSPLHF.

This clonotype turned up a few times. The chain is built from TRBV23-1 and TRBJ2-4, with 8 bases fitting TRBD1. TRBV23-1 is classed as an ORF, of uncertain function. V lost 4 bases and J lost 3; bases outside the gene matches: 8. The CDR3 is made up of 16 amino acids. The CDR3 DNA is TGCGCCAGCAGTCGGCCGGAGACAGGGGACAAAAACATTCAGTACTTC. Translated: CASSRPETGDKNIQYF.

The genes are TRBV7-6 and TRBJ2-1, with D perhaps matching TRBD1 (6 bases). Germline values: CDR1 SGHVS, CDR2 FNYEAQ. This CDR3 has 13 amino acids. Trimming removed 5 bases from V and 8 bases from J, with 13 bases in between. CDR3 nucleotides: TGTGCCAGCAGCCCCGTACAGGGAGATGAGCAGTTCTTC. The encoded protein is CASSPVQGDEQFF.

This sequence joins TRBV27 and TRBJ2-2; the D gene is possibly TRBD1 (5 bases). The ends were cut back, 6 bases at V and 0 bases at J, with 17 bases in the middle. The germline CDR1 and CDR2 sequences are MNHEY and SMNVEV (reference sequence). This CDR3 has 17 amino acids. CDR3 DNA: TGTGCCAGCAGCCTAAGGGGCTGGACAACGAACACCGGGGAGCTGTTTTTT. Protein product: CASSLRGWTTNTGELFF.

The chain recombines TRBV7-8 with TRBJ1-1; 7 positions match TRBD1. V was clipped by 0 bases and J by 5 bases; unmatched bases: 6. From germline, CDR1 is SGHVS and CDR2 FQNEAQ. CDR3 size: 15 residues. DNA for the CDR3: TGTGCCAGCAGCTTAGCCACAGGGGCGCGAACTGAAGCTTTCTTT. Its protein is CASSLATGARTEAFF.

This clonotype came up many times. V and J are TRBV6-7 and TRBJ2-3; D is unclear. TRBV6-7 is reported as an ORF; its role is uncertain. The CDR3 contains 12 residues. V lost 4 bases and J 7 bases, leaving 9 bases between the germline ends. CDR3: CASSLTRNTQYF. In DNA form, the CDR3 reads TGTGCCAGCAGTTTAACCCGTAATACGCAGTATTTT.

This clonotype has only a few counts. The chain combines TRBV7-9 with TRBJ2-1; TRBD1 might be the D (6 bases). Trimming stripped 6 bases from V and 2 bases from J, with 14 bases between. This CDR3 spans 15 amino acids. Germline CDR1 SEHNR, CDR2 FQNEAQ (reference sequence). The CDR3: CASSSPTGPYNEQFF. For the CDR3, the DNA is TGTGCCAGCAGTTCACCCACAGGGCCCTACAATGAGCAGTTCTTC. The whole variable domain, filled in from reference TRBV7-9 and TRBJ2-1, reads DTGVSQNPRHKITKRGQNVTFRCDPISEHNRLYWYRQTLGQGPEFLTYFQNEAQLEKSRLLSDRFSAERPKGSFSTLEIQRTEQGDSAMYLCASSSPTGPYNEQFFGPGTRLTVL.

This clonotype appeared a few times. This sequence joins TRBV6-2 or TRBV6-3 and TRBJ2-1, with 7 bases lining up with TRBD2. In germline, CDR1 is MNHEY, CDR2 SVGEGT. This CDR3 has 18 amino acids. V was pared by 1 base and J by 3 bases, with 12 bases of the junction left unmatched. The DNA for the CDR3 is TGTGCCAGCAGTTACTACCCCTTAGGGCGGGGGAACTACAATGAGCAGTTCTTC. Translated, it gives CASSYYPLGRGNYNEQFF.

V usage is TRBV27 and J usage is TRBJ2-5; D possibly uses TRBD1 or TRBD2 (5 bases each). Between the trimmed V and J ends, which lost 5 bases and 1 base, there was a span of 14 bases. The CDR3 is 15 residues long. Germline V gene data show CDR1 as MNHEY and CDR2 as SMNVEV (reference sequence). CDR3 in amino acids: CASSPEGRIQETQYF. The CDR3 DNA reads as TGTGCCAGCAGTCCCGAGGGACGGATCCAAGAGACCCAGTACTTC.

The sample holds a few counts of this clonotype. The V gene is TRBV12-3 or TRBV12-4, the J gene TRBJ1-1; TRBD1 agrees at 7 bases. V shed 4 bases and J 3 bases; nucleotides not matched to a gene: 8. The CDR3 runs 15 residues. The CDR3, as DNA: TGTGCCAGCAGTTCTCACAGGGGTTGGGACACTGAAGCTTTCTTT. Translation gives CASSSHRGWDTEAFF.

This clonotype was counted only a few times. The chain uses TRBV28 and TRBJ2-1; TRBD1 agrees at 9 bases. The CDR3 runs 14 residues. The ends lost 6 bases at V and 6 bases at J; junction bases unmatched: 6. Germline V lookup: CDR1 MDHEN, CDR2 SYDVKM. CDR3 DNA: TGTGCCAGCAGCTGGGACAGGGAGGTCAATGAGCAGTTCTTC. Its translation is CASSWDREVNEQFF.

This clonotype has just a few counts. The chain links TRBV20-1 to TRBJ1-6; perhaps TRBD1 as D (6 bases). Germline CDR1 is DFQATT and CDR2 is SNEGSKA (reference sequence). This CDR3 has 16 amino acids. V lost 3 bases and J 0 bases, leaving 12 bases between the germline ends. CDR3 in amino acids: CSARGRGSSYNSPLHF. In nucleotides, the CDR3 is TGCAGTGCTAGGGGGAGGGGGAGCTCCTATAATTCACCCCTCCACTTT.

The CDR3 bases are TGTGCCAGCAGCTTACGACAGGGGGCTAGGTACGAGCAGTACGTC. Amino acids: CASSLRQGARYEQYV. The chain links TRBV7-2 to TRBJ2-7, with 10 bases lining up with TRBD1. Germline V gene data show CDR1 as SGHTA and CDR2 as FQGNSA. The CDR3 sequence is 15 residues long. Trimming removed 2 bases from V and 4 bases from J; junction bases left unmatched: 5.

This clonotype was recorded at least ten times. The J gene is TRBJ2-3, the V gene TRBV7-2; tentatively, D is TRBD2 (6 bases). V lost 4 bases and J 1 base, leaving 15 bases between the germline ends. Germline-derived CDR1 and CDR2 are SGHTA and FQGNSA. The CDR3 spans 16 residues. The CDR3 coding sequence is TGTGCCAGCAGCTCCCTTTTCGGGGGAGGCACAGATACGCAGTATTTT. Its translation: CASSSLFGGGTDTQYF. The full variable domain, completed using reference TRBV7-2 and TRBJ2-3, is GAGVSQSPSNKVTEKGKDVELRCDPISGHTALYWYRQSLGQGLEFLIYFQGNSAPDKSGLPSDRFSAERTGGSVSTLTIQRTQQEDSAVYLCASSSLFGGGTDTQYFGPGTRLTVL.

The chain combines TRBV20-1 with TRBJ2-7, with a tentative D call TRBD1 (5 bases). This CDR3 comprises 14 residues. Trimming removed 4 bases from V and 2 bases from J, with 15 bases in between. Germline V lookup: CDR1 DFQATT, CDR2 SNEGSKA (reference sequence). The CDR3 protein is CSATPLTETYEQYV. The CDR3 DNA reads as TGCAGTGCTACCCCTTTGACAGAAACCTACGAGCAGTACGTC.

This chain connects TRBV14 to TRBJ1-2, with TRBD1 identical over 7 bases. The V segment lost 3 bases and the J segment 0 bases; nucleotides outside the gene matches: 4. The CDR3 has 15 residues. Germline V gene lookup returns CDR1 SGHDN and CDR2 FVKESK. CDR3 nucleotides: TGTGCCAGCAGCCAGTTACAGGGGACTAACTATGGCTACACCTTC. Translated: CASSQLQGTNYGYTF.

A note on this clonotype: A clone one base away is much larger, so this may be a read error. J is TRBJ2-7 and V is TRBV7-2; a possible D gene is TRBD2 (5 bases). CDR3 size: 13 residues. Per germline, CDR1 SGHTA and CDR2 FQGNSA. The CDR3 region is CASTETNHYEQCF. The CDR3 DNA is TGTGCCAGCACAGAGACTAACCACTACGAGCAGTGCTTC. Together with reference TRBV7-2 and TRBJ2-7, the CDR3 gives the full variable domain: GAGVSQSPSNKVTEKGKDVELRCDPISGHTALYWYRQSLGQGLEFLIYFQGNSAPDKSGLPSDRFSAERTGGSVSTLTIQRTQQEDSAVYLCASTETNHYEQCFGPGTRLTVT.

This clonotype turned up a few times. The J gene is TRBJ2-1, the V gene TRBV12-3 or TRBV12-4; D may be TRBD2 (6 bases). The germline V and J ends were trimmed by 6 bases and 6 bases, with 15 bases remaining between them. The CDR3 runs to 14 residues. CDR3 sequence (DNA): TGTGCCAGCAGGCCGTCTCTCGGGAGCAATGAGCAGTTCTTC. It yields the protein CASRPSLGSNEQFF.

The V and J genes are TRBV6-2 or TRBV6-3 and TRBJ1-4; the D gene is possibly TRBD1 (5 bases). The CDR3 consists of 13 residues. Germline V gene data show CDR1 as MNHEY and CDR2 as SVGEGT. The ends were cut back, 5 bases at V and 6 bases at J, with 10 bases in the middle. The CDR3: CASSVGAYEKLFF. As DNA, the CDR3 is TGTGCCAGCAGTGTCGGGGCCTATGAAAAACTGTTTTTT.